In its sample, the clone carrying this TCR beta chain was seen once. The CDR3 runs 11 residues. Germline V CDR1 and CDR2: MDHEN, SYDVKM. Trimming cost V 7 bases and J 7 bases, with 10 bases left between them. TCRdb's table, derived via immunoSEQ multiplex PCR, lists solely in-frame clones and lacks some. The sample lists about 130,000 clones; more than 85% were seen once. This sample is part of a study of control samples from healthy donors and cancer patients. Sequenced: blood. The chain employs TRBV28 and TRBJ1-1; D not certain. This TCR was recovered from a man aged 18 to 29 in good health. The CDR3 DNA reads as TGTGCCAGCACCATCGGCTATGAAGCTTTCTTT. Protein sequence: CASTIGYEAFF.